This is a list of T cell receptor beta chains from one sample in a study of shared clonotypes between healthy human individuals. Sequencing used immunoSEQ multiplex PCR; TCRdb keeps in-frame clones, though not all of them. The sample shows about 800,000 clones, about 96% of them seen only once. Material for sequencing was naive CD8+ T cells sorted from blood. The origin of the receptors is a man aged 25 to 40 in good health. Each CDR3 is given without its conserved first and last residue. The D gene is left open where the match is weak.

D gene	V gene	J gene	CDR3 protein
.	TRBV6-1	TRBJ2-2	ANPRRTNVPGELF
TRBD2	TRBV29-1	TRBJ2-1	SVETSGRVGNEQF
.	TRBV6-1	TRBJ2-7	ASWSSYEQY
.	TRBV7-9	TRBJ2-5	ASSLLRGETQY
.	TRBV28	TRBJ1-1	ASSFRGLRNTEAF
.	TRBV9	TRBJ2-2	ASSATTVSTGELF
.	TRBV9	TRBJ2-1	ASSEESSYNEQF
TRBD2	TRBV7-9	TRBJ2-1	ASSPRSGGVVNEQF
.	TRBV5-5	TRBJ1-5	ASSPDGTGWGGSNQPQH
.	TRBV7-9	TRBJ2-3	ASSLGWISTDTQY
TRBD2	TRBV19	TRBJ2-1	ASSEAGGPHNEQF
.	TRBV11-2	TRBJ1-1	ASSLVGGGTEAF
TRBD1	TRBV7-9	TRBJ2-1	ASRPGGFNEQF
.	TRBV9	TRBJ2-7	ASSAPRTYEQY
.	TRBV7-9	TRBJ2-1	ASSPGASPNEQF
.	TRBV7-9	TRBJ1-1	ASSPRDILNTEAF
.	TRBV6-6	TRBJ2-7	ASSYEDEQY
TRBD1	TRBV28	TRBJ1-1	ASSYPGTGHTEAF
TRBD1	TRBV27	TRBJ2-7	ASSLTGTGGYEQY
.	TRBV14	TRBJ2-3	ASSPPGFADTQY
TRBD2	TRBV18	TRBJ2-3	ASSPERGGDPATDTQY
.	TRBV7-6	TRBJ2-5	ASSLALGEETQY
TRBD1	TRBV7-9	TRBJ1-4	ASSQTGTANEKLF
TRBD1	TRBV28	TRBJ2-3	ASTLDRGVTDTQY
TRBD2	TRBV27	TRBJ2-1	ASSLEASGRIDEQF
.	TRBV27	TRBJ2-1	ASSLGIPSYNEQF
.	TRBV7-7	TRBJ2-5	ASSRDGETQY
TRBD1	TRBV7-2	TRBJ2-3	ASSLVKEGTAYTDTQY
.	TRBV19	TRBJ2-3	ASSSPTGTGDTQY
TRBD2	TRBV29-1	TRBJ2-7	SVVLAGAYEQY
.	TRBV29-1	TRBJ2-1	SVLGRSLFGSGNEQF
.	TRBV28	TRBJ1-1	ASSFNMNTEAF
.	TRBV13	TRBJ2-1	ASSLESEQF
TRBD1	TRBV5-1	TRBJ2-7	ASRHPGQHYEQY
.	TRBV7-9	TRBJ2-7	ASSQGTAKTYEQY
.	TRBV5-5	TRBJ2-6	ASSSDYSGANVLT
TRBD1	TRBV27	TRBJ2-1	ASSFGQGNEQF
.	TRBV5-1	TRBJ2-5	ASSNAPSGQETQY
.	TRBV14	TRBJ1-1	ASSQVKTGNTEAF
TRBD2	TRBV11-2	TRBJ2-5	ASSLDGLAGVMGGETQY
.	TRBV2	TRBJ1-5	ASMRAAREPQH